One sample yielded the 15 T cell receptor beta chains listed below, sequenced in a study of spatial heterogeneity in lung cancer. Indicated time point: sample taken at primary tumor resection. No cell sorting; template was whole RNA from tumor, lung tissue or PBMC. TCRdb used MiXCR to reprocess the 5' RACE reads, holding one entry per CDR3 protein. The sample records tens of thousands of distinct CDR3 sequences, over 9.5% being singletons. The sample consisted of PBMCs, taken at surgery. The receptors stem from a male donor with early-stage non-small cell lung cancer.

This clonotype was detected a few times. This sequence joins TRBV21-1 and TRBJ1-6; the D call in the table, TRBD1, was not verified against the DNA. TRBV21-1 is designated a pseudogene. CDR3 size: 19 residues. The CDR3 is CASSNPGQGIEKKNSPLHF. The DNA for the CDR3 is TGTGCCAGCAGCAATCCGGGACAGGGGATAGAGAAGAAGAATTCACCCCTCCACTTT.

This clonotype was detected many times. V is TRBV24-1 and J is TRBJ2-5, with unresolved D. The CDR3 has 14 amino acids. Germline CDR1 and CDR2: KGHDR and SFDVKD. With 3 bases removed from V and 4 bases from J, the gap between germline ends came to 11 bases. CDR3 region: CATSDDLVGETQYF. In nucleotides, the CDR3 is TGTGCCACCAGTGATGACCTTGTGGGAGAGACCCAGTACTTC.

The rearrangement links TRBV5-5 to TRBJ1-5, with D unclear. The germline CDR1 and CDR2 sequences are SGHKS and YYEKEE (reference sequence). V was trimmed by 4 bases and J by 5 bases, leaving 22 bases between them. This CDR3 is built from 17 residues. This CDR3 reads CASSGRVFGSSDQPQHF. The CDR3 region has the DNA TGTGCCAGCAGCGGGCGTGTTTTTGGGTCCAGTGATCAGCCCCAGCATTTT.

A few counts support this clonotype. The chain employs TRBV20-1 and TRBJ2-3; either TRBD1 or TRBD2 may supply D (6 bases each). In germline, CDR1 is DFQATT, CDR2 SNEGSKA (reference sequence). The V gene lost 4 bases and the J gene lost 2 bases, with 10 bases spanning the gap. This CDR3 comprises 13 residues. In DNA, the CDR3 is TGCAGTGCTATCGGGGGCCCCACAGATACGCAGTATTTT. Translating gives CSAIGGPTDTQYF.

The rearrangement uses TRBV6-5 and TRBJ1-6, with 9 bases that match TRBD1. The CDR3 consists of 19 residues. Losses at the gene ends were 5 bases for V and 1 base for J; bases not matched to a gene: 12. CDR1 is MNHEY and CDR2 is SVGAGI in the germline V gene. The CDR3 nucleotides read TGTGCCAGCAGTCGTGCGGGACAGGGAGGTGGGTCCTATAATTCACCCCTCCACTTT. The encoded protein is CASSRAGQGGGSYNSPLHF.

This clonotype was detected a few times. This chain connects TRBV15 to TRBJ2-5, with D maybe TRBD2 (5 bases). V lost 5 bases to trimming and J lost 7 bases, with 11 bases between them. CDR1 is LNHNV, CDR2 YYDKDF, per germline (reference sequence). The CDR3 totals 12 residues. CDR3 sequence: CATSPPAGTQYF. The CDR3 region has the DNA TGTGCCACCAGCCCACCTGCGGGGACCCAGTACTTC.

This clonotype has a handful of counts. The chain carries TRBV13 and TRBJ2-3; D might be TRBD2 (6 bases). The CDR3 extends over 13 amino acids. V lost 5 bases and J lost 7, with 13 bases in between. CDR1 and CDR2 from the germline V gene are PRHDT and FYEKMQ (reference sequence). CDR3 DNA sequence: TGTGCCAGCAGCCCTCCTGGAGGGAATACGCAGTATTTT. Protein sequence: CASSPPGGNTQYF.

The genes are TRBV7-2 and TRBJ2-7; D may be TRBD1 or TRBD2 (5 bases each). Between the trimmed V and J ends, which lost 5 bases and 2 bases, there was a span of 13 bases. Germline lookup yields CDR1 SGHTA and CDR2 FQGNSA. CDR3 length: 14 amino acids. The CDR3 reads CASSEGTGPYEQYF. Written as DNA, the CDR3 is TGTGCCAGCAGCGAGGGGACGGGGCCCTACGAGCAGTACTTC.

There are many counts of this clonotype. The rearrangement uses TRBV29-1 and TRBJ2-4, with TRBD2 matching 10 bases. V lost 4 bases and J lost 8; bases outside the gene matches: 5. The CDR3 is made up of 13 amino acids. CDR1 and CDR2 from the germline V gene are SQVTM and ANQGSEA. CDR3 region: CSVALAGVDIQYF. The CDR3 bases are TGCAGCGTTGCTCTAGCGGGAGTTGACATTCAGTACTTC.

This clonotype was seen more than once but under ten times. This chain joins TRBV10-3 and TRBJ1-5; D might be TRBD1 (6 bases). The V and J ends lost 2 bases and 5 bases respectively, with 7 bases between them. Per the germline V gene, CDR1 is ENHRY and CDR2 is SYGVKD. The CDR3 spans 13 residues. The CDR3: CAISEEGDQPQHF. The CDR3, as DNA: TGTGCCATCAGTGAGGAGGGGGATCAGCCCCAGCATTTT.

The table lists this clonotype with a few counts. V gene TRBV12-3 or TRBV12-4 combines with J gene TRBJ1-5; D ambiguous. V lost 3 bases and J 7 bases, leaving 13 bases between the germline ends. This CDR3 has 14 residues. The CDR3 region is CASSLDAAAQPQHF. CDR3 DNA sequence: TGTGCCAGCAGTTTGGATGCCGCTGCGCAGCCCCAGCATTTT.

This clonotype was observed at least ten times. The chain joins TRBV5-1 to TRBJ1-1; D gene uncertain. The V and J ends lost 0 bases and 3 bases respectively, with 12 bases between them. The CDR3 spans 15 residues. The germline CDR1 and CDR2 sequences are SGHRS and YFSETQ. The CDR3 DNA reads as TGCGCCAGCAGCTTGGTGAGTTCATTGGACACTGAAGCTTTCTTT. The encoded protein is CASSLVSSLDTEAFF.

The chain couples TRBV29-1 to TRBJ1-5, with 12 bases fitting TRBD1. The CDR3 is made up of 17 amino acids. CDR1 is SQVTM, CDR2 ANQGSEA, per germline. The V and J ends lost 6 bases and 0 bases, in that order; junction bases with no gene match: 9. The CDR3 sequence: CSVAGTGGRYSNQPQHF. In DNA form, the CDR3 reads TGCAGCGTCGCCGGGACAGGGGGCCGCTATAGCAATCAGCCCCAGCATTTT.

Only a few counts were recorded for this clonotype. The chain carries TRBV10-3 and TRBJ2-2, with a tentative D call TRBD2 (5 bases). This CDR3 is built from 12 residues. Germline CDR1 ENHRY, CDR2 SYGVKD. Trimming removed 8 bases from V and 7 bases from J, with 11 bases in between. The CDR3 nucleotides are TGTGCCATCGCCTCGGGGAACGGGGAGCTGTTTTTT. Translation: CAIASGNGELFF.

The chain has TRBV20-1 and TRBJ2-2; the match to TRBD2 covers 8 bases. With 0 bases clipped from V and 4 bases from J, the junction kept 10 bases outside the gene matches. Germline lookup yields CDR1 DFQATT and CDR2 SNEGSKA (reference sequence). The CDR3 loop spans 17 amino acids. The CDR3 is CSARDLPREVPTGELFF. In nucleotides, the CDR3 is TGCAGTGCTAGAGATCTCCCGCGGGAGGTCCCCACCGGGGAGCTGTTTTTT.